This T cell receptor (beta chain) was sequenced during a study of beta chain features in type 1 diabetes. Study-wide background: Healthy donors resembled patients in age, gender and cell yields. Overall study findings and caveats: Among patients with Type 1 diabetes, TCRB CDR3s were moderately but significantly shorter in every one of the four CD4+ subsets.

Expressed TCRB transcripts were sequenced, since all the RNA that had been isolated was reverse transcribed. Profiled with immunoSEQ multiplex PCR; TCRdb holds only in-frame clones, not every one. Altogether more than 550,000 clones are present, roughly an eighth being singletons, with the ten largest covering 0.035% to 0.04%. For this clone: Its cognate antigen is unknown.

Germline V lookup: CDR1 SGHVS, CDR2 FNYEAQ. The ends lost 0 bases at V and 1 base at J; junction bases unmatched: 2. CDR3 length: 16 residues. V and J are TRBV7-6 and TRBJ2-3; 9 positions match TRBD2. The sequenced sample was naive CD4+ T cells from blood. This TCR derives from a man aged 18 to 29 with type 1 diabetes. The CDR3 loop reads CASSLAVAGGTDTQYF. The CDR3 nucleotides read TGTGCCAGCAGCTTAGCGGTAGCGGGGGGCACAGATACGCAGTATTTT.